The T cell receptor beta chain under discussion was sequenced for a study of Ad26.COV2.S vaccination and SARS-CoV-2 variants. Study context: Donor joined the COV1001 Ad26.COV2.S trial arm. Ad26.COV2.S shots went into the muscle once or twice, 56 days apart. Findings and caveats of the study: The TCR-based breadth and depth measures might underestimate overall T cell responses.

Treatment noted: roughly 18 received Ad26.COV2.S at low or high dose, single or two shots; roughly 5 received placebo; per-sample allocation not given. Material that was analyzed had been drawn on day 63 after the first vaccine or placebo injection. Data came from immunoSEQ multiplex PCR; TCRdb stores just in-frame clones and leaves some out. Here the sample spans approximately 460,000 clones, 89% being singletons. This clone occurred once. Its antigen is not known. CDR3 length equals 13 residues. Germline V gene sequence: CDR1 GTSNPN, CDR2 SVGIG (reference sequence). The V end was cut by 1 base, the J end by 0 bases, with 6 bases between.

This sequence joins TRBV30 and TRBJ1-2; D unclear. The sample in question was peripheral blood, obtained in a trial of Ad26.COV2.S vaccine versus placebo. This TCR was sampled from a person aged 18-60 years who received the Ad26.COV2.S COVID-19 vaccine or a placebo. The CDR3 region is CAWSAISNYGYTF. The DNA of the CDR3 is TGTGCCTGGAGTGCGATCTCTAACTATGGCTACACCTTC.